Each of the 31 T cell receptor beta chains below was sequenced from the same sample in a study of shared clonotypes between healthy human individuals. The table came from immunoSEQ multiplex PCR; TCRdb's copy has only in-frame clones and leaves some out. In the table there are more than 450,000 clones, 70% to 80% of which are singletons. The sequenced sample consisted of PBMCs. All receptors come from a woman aged 40 to 55 in good health. Some clones in this sample may be carry-over from other donors' samples.

This chain joins TRBV9 and TRBJ2-1; TRBD2 agrees at 8 bases. The CDR3 extends over 18 amino acids. Germline loops: CDR1 SGDLS, CDR2 YYNGEE. V gave up 1 base and J gave up 6 bases; unmatched junction bases: 15. Written as DNA, the CDR3 is TGTGCCAGCAGCGTACTCCCCCTCAGCGGGAGTCTTTTCAATGAGCAGTTCTTC. Residues: CASSVLPLSGSLFNEQFF.

This chain joins TRBV5-1 and TRBJ2-2; D not resolved. CDR1 is SGHRS, CDR2 YFSETQ, per germline. Trimming pared 3 bases from V and 5 bases from J, leaving 14 bases between. This CDR3 contains 15 residues. CDR3 sequence (DNA): TGCGCCAGCAGCTCTGGTACGCCCGGAACCGGGGAGCTGTTTTTT. Its protein is CASSSGTPGTGELFF.

The CDR3 protein is CASSLRQAYSTDTQYF. CDR3 coding DNA: TGTGCCAGCAGCTTACGTCAGGCTTATAGCACAGATACGCAGTATTTT. The chain uses TRBV7-6 and TRBJ2-3; D is unresolved. The germline gives CDR1 SGHVS, CDR2 FNYEAQ. Trimming removed 2 bases at V and 0 bases at J, with 12 bases between. This CDR3 has 16 amino acids.

This chain's CDR3 is CSVGTGESTQFF. The CDR3 DNA is TGCAGCGTTGGGACAGGCGAGAGCACTCAGTTCTTC. The V and J genes are TRBV29-1 and TRBJ2-1; TRBD1 agrees at 7 bases. This CDR3 is built from 12 residues. Germline V gene data show CDR1 as SQVTM and CDR2 as ANQGSEA. Trimming took 4 bases from V and 13 from J; bases not matched to a gene: 10.

The CDR3 spells CASSPRKRSGSPSNTGELFF. CDR3 in DNA: TGTGCCAGCAGCCCCCGCAAGCGTAGCGGGAGCCCAAGCAACACCGGGGAGCTGTTTTTT. The chain uses TRBV5-4 and TRBJ2-2; 9 bases are shared with TRBD2. The junction had 18 bases not matched to a gene; V was cut back by 4 bases and J by 2 bases. This CDR3 has 20 residues. The V gene's germline CDR1 is SGHNT and CDR2 YYREEE (reference sequence).

The chain carries TRBV10-3 and TRBJ2-1; TRBD2 agrees at 14 bases. Germline V gene sequence: CDR1 ENHRY, CDR2 SYGVKD. This CDR3 comprises 14 residues. V lost 9 bases to trimming and J lost 9 bases; unmatched junction nucleotides: 7. The CDR3 sequence is CAIGTSGSGGEQFF. The CDR3 region has the DNA TGTGCCATTGGGACTAGCGGGAGCGGGGGTGAGCAGTTCTTC.

The sample holds a few counts of this clone. The J gene is TRBJ1-1, the V gene TRBV18; D call uncertain. V lost 3 bases to trimming and J lost 1 base, with 15 bases between them. This CDR3 comprises 16 residues. Germline V gene sequence: CDR1 KGHSH, CDR2 LQKENI. The CDR3 reads CASSPQHHVGNTEAFF. The CDR3 bases are TGTGCCAGCTCACCGCAACACCATGTGGGGAACACTGAAGCTTTCTTT.

The sample holds one count of this clone. The chain couples TRBV27 to TRBJ2-7, with TRBD1 matching 8 bases. This CDR3 region has 13 residues. CDR1 is MNHEY and CDR2 is SMNVEV in the germline V gene (reference sequence). With 6 bases clipped from V and 1 base from J, the junction kept 2 bases outside the gene matches. The chain's CDR3 is CASSRQGSYEQYF. CDR3 nucleotides: TGTGCCAGCAGCCGACAGGGGTCCTACGAGCAGTACTTC.

The chain uses TRBV5-4 and TRBJ2-5, with 10 bases lining up with TRBD1. Per germline, CDR1 SGHNT and CDR2 YYREEE (reference sequence). V trimming: 4 bases; J trimming: 2 bases; junction bases outside the gene matches: 11. The CDR3 is 17 amino acids. The CDR3 loop is CASSLTPGQGLQETQYF. In DNA, the CDR3 is TGTGCCAGCAGCCTAACCCCGGGACAGGGGTTACAAGAGACCCAGTACTTC.

The genes are TRBV10-3 and TRBJ1-2; D is perhaps TRBD1 (6 bases). The CDR3 extends over 15 amino acids. From germline, CDR1 is ENHRY and CDR2 SYGVKD. Trimming stripped 6 bases from V and 3 bases from J, with 17 bases between. The CDR3 sequence is CAISLQGPLDYGYTF. The CDR3 bases are TGTGCCATCAGCCTACAGGGTCCCCTGGACTATGGCTACACCTTC.

CDR3 sequence reads: CASSLESTGYYEQYF. Here the CDR3 DNA reads TGTGCCAGCAGCTTAGAATCGACAGGGTACTACGAGCAGTACTTC. J is TRBJ2-7 and V is TRBV11-2; 7 bases match TRBD1. Germline V gives CDR1 SGHAT, CDR2 FQNNGV. The CDR3 covers 15 residues. J was trimmed by 3 bases and V by 0 bases; bases with no gene match: 5. The full variable domain, completed using reference TRBV11-2 and TRBJ2-7, is EAGVAQSPRYKIIEKRQSVAFWCNPISGHATLYWYQQILGQGPKLLIQFQNNGVVDDSQLPKDRFSAERLKGVDSTLKIQPAKLEDSAVYLCASSLESTGYYEQYFGPGTRLTVT.

The J gene is TRBJ2-7, the V gene TRBV18; 8 bases line up with TRBD1. There are 12 residues in the CDR3. Germline V CDR1 and CDR2: KGHSH, LQKENI. V shed 8 bases, J shed 2 bases, and the junction held 2 bases outside the gene matches. Written as DNA, the CDR3 is TGTGCCAGCCGACAGGGGCCCTACGAGCAGTACTTC. Its translation: CASRQGPYEQYF.

The chain links TRBV6-5 to TRBJ1-5, with D unclear. The CDR3 contains 13 residues. CDR1 and CDR2 from the germline V gene are MNHEY and SVGAGI. Trimming shortened V by 8 bases and J by 4 bases, and 12 bases separated the two germline ends. The CDR3 is CASGRGGNQPQHF. For the CDR3, the DNA is TGTGCCAGCGGACGGGGTGGGAATCAGCCCCAGCATTTT.

The chain has TRBV19 and TRBJ2-7; either TRBD1 or TRBD2 may supply D (5 bases each). Germline assignment: CDR1 LNHDA and CDR2 SQIVND (reference sequence). Trimming cost V 3 bases and J 0 bases, with 12 bases left between them. The CDR3 runs 15 residues. CDR3 amino acids: CASSMGRSSSYEQYF. DNA for the CDR3: TGTGCCAGTAGTATGGGACGGTCAAGCTCCTACGAGCAGTACTTC. The whole variable domain, remainder taken from reference TRBV19 and TRBJ2-7, is DGGITQSPKYLFRKEGQNVTLSCEQNLNHDAMYWYRQDPGQGLRLIYYSQIVNDFQKGDIAEGYSVSREKKESFPLTVTSAQKNPTAFYLCASSMGRSSSYEQYFGPGTRLTVT.

This clone was counted many times. This sample includes further DNA sequences coding for the same CDR3. The rearrangement links TRBV28 to TRBJ2-2, with 9 bases that match TRBD2. There are 20 residues in the CDR3. CDR1 is MDHEN and CDR2 is SYDVKM in the germline V gene. Unmatched junction bases numbered 15, after V lost 4 bases and J lost 0 bases. The CDR3 nucleotides are TGTGCCAGCAGTTCCCTCAGACTAGCGGACGGAAGCTCGAACACCGGGGAGCTGTTTTTT. Translated: CASSSLRLADGSSNTGELFF.

The chain has TRBV11-2 and TRBJ2-7, with 10 nucleotides matching TRBD1. CDR3 length equals 14 residues. J lost 3 bases, V lost 8 bases, and 7 bases had no gene match. Germline CDR1 reads SGHAT; CDR2 reads FQNNGV. In DNA, the CDR3 is TGTGCCAGCGGAGGGGACAGGGGAGACTACGAGCAGTACTTC. It yields the protein CASGGDRGDYEQYF.

The chain recombines TRBV28 with TRBJ1-1; 7 nucleotides line up with TRBD1. The CDR3 totals 13 residues. The V segment lost 2 bases and the J segment 6 bases; nucleotides outside the gene matches: 3. Per germline, CDR1 MDHEN and CDR2 SYDVKM. CDR3 nucleotides: TGTGCCAGCAGTTTACGCCAGGGGGCTGAAGCTTTCTTT. Its translation is CASSLRQGAEAFF.

A single count supports this clone. The chain carries TRBV19 and TRBJ2-1; 9 bases are a match to TRBD2. J lost 0 bases, V lost 6 bases, and 3 bases had no gene match. Germline values: CDR1 LNHDA, CDR2 SQIVND (reference sequence). CDR3 length: 15 amino acids. For the CDR3, the DNA is TGTGCCAGTAGCCGACTAGCGGACTCCTACAATGAGCAGTTCTTC. Protein: CASSRLADSYNEQFF. The entire variable domain, with the rest obtained from reference TRBV19 and TRBJ2-1, is as follows: DGGITQSPKYLFRKEGQNVTLSCEQNLNHDAMYWYRQDPGQGLRLIYYSQIVNDFQKGDIAEGYSVSREKKESFPLTVTSAQKNPTAFYLCASSRLADSYNEQFFGPGTRLTVL.

The chain uses TRBV5-1 and TRBJ2-1; 12 bases line up with TRBD2. This CDR3 has 14 amino acids. The V gene's germline CDR1 is SGHRS and CDR2 YFSETQ. V was pared by 4 bases and J by 7 bases, with 3 bases of the junction left unmatched. The CDR3 DNA sequence: TGCGCCAGCAGCACCGGACTAGCGGGAAATGAGCAGTTCTTC. Residues: CASSTGLAGNEQFF.

The V gene is TRBV2, the J gene TRBJ2-5; D is perhaps TRBD1 (6 bases). CDR3 length: 15 residues. Trimming took off 6 bases at V and 1 base at J, with 15 bases between the two ends. Germline CDR1 is SNHLY and CDR2 is FYNNEI. CDR3 coding DNA: TGTGCCAGCAGCCCCGAGACAGGTCTCCAAGAGACCCAGTACTTC. It yields the protein CASSPETGLQETQYF.

This clone occurred a few times. The gene calls are TRBV6-5 and TRBJ2-3, with 9 nucleotides matching TRBD1. Per germline, CDR1 MNHEY and CDR2 SVGAGI. V lost 3 bases, J lost 3 bases, and 4 bases stayed unmatched. The CDR3 sequence is 15 residues long. The CDR3 sequence is CASSYGQGRTDTQYF. The DNA of the CDR3 is TGTGCCAGCAGTTATGGACAGGGGAGAACAGATACGCAGTATTTT.

The chain has TRBV13 and TRBJ2-3; 11 bases map to TRBD2. This CDR3 is 17 amino acids long. With V trimmed by 3 bases and J by 3 bases, 8 bases remained unmatched. Germline V gene lookup returns CDR1 PRHDT and CDR2 FYEKMQ (reference sequence). For the CDR3, the DNA is TGTGCCAGCAGCTTTGCGCTAGCGGGAGGATCGACAGATACGCAGTATTTT. It yields the protein CASSFALAGGSTDTQYF.

J is TRBJ1-1 and V is TRBV11-2; perhaps TRBD1 as D (6 bases). CDR1 is SGHAT, CDR2 FQNNGV, per germline. V lost 5 bases, J lost 8 bases, and 15 bases lay in between. The CDR3 loop spans 13 amino acids. This CDR3 reads CASSHREQFEAFF. CDR3 DNA sequence: TGTGCCAGCAGCCACAGGGAGCAGTTCGAAGCTTTCTTT. The full variable domain, rest sourced from reference TRBV11-2 and TRBJ1-1, is EAGVAQSPRYKIIEKRQSVAFWCNPISGHATLYWYQQILGQGPKLLIQFQNNGVVDDSQLPKDRFSAERLKGVDSTLKIQPAKLEDSAVYLCASSHREQFEAFFGQGTRLTVV.

V and J are TRBV9 and TRBJ2-7, with 10 bases that match TRBD2. Germline V gene sequence: CDR1 SGDLS, CDR2 YYNGEE. The V and J ends lost 1 base and 6 bases, in that order; junction bases with no gene match: 7. The CDR3 loop spans 15 amino acids. In DNA, the CDR3 is TGTGCCAGCAGCGTACTAGCGGGAGAAATGGGCGAGCAGTACTTC. This gives the protein CASSVLAGEMGEQYF.

The rearrangement joins TRBV18 to TRBJ2-3; D gene ambiguous. With 2 bases removed from V and 5 bases from J, the gap between germline ends came to 14 bases. The CDR3 spans 15 residues. Germline V lookup: CDR1 KGHSH, CDR2 LQKENI. The CDR3: CASSPTGPTKDTQYF. The DNA of the CDR3 is TGTGCCAGCTCACCAACCGGGCCAACTAAAGATACGCAGTATTTT.

The chain recombines TRBV15 with TRBJ1-2; unclear D gene. The germline CDR1 and CDR2 sequences are LNHNV and YYDKDF (reference sequence). This CDR3 contains 13 residues. Trimming took 0 bases from V and 8 from J, leaving 10 bases between them. CDR3 protein: CATSRDLQRGYTF. As DNA, the CDR3 is TGTGCCACCAGCAGAGATTTACAGCGCGGCTACACCTTC.

The genes are TRBV6-5 and TRBJ1-5, with a tentative D call TRBD1 (6 bases). With 6 bases removed from V and 4 bases from J, the gap between germline ends came to 7 bases. This CDR3 region has 12 residues. Germline CDR1 is MNHEY and CDR2 is SVGAGI. In DNA, the CDR3 is TGTGCCAGCAGCACAGGGAATCAGCCCCAGCATTTT. Translation gives CASSTGNQPQHF.

This chain joins TRBV19 and TRBJ2-3, with TRBD2 matching over 8 bases. Looked up from germline, CDR1 is LNHDA and CDR2 is SQIVND (reference sequence). Trimming removed 3 bases from V and 0 bases from J; junction bases left unmatched: 5. The CDR3 totals 16 residues. CDR3 protein: CASSILAGASTDTQYF. Here the CDR3 DNA reads TGTGCCAGTAGTATTCTAGCGGGCGCTAGCACAGATACGCAGTATTTT. Complete variable domain (other parts from reference TRBV19 and TRBJ2-3): DGGITQSPKYLFRKEGQNVTLSCEQNLNHDAMYWYRQDPGQGLRLIYYSQIVNDFQKGDIAEGYSVSREKKESFPLTVTSAQKNPTAFYLCASSILAGASTDTQYFGPGTRLTVL.

CDR3 amino acids: CASSLVKALDTQYF. In DNA form, the CDR3 reads TGTGCCAGCAGTTTAGTTAAAGCCCTAGATACGCAGTATTTT. The rearrangement joins TRBV28 to TRBJ2-3; no reliable D call. The CDR3 contains 14 residues. V lost 2 bases to trimming and J lost 5 bases, with 11 bases between them. CDR1 is MDHEN, CDR2 SYDVKM, per germline.

The sample holds a few counts of this clone. The chain uses TRBV19 and TRBJ2-3; 8 nucleotides agree with TRBD2. The germline V gene has CDR1 LNHDA and CDR2 SQIVND (reference sequence). V lost 3 bases and J lost 6; bases outside the gene matches: 8. The CDR3 consists of 15 residues. CDR3 coding DNA: TGTGCCAGTAGTATTGGGGGGACTAGTGCGGATACGCAGTATTTT. Its protein is CASSIGGTSADTQYF.

This clone was seen only once. This chain joins TRBV11-2 and TRBJ2-5, with 10 bases lining up with TRBD2. Germline trimming cut 3 bases from V and 5 bases from J; bases unmatched to any gene: 3. The CDR3 is made up of 14 amino acids. Germline CDR1 is SGHAT and CDR2 is FQNNGV. The CDR3 nucleotides read TGTGCCAGCAGCTTTAGCGGGGGGAGGGAGACCCAGTACTTC. This encodes CASSFSGGRETQYF.